These T cell receptor beta chains were read from a single sample in a study of T cells in Graves' hyperthyroidism and ophthalmopathy. MiXCR, applied by TCRdb to the multiplex PCR reads, yields one record per CDR3 protein. Among 610,000 or so distinct CDR3 sequences listed, around 45% were seen once. The material sequenced was peripheral blood or thyroid tissue (not recorded which). The receptors stem from a woman between 18 and 29 years old with Graves' hyperthyroidism. Each CDR3 is given with its conserved first and last residue. D genes are given only for firm matches. Rows may omit the clone size; those that give it use once, few, many or a size class.

length: 16
D: NA
V: TRBV20-1
J: TRBJ2-7
size: many
DNA: TGCAGTGCTACCACAGCTCCACAAGTTTCATGGAACGAGCAGTACTTC
CDR3: CSATTAPQVSWNEQYF

length: 13
D: NA
V: TRBV12-3/TRBV12-4
J: TRBJ2-2
size: NA
DNA: TGTGCCAGCACCTTAGCCGGGACAGGGGAGCTGTTTTTT
CDR3: CASTLAGTGELFF

length: 19
D: TRBD1
V: TRBV12-3/TRBV12-4
J: TRBJ2-6
size: many
DNA: TGTGCCAGCAGTGCCTCCGGGACAGGGCCGTTCTCTGGGGCCAACGTCCTGACTTTC
CDR3: CASSASGTGPFSGANVLTF

length: 13
D: NA
V: TRBV18
J: TRBJ1-5
size: NA
DNA: TGTGCCAGCTCACCACAAACGGGGGAGCCCCAGCATTTT
CDR3: CASSPQTGEPQHF

length: 15
D: NA
V: TRBV7-9
J: TRBJ1-5
size: once
DNA: TGTGCCAGCAGCGTCGGACTAGCGGGAGCGGAGACCCAGCATTTT
CDR3: CASSVGLAGAETQHF

length: 13
D: NA
V: TRBV7-2
J: TRBJ2-5
size: once
DNA: TGTGCCAGCAGCTTAATGACTGGGCAGACCCAGTACTTC
CDR3: CASSLMTGQTQYF

length: 14
D: NA
V: TRBV7-3
J: TRBJ2-5
size: many
DNA: TGTGCCAGCAGCAAAGGACAGATACAAGAGACCCAGTACTTC
CDR3: CASSKGQIQETQYF

length: 16
D: TRBD1
V: TRBV10-3
J: TRBJ1-4
size: NA
DNA: TGTGCCAGCAGAGAGTCCCACCCGGGACAGGATCTAAAACTGTTTTTT
CDR3: CASRESHPGQDLKLFF

length: 14
D: NA
V: TRBV30
J: TRBJ1-4
size: NA
DNA: TGTGCCTGGAGCCAGGGCGCAACTAATGAAAAACTGTTTTTT
CDR3: CAWSQGATNEKLFF

length: 14
D: TRBD2
V: TRBV7-9
J: TRBJ2-1
size: few
DNA: TGTGCCAGCGGGCTAGCGGGGCAATACAATGAGCAGTTCTTC
CDR3: CASGLAGQYNEQFF

length: 14
D: TRBD1
V: TRBV24-1
J: TRBJ1-2
size: NA
DNA: TGTGCCACCCCTCCTAGGACAGGGACCTATGGCTACACCTTC
CDR3: CATPPRTGTYGYTF

length: 15
D: TRBD2
V: TRBV9
J: TRBJ2-5
size: NA
DNA: TGTGCCAGCAGCGCCTGGACTAGCGGGAAAGAGACCCAGTACTTC
CDR3: CASSAWTSGKETQYF

length: 13
D: NA
V: TRBV5-1
J: TRBJ2-3
size: few
DNA: TGCGCCAGCAGCTTGGTGGCCCCAGATACGCAGTATTTT
CDR3: CASSLVAPDTQYF

length: 13
D: NA
V: TRBV5-4
J: TRBJ2-7
size: NA
DNA: TGTGCCAGCAGCCATGGAGCGGAGGATGAGCAGTACTTC
CDR3: CASSHGAEDEQYF

length: 16
D: NA
V: TRBV5-1
J: TRBJ1-1
size: many
DNA: TGCGCCAGCAGCACTGGAAGTCTGAGTAGGGGCACTGAAGCTTTCTTT
CDR3: CASSTGSLSRGTEAFF

length: 16
D: NA
V: TRBV7-8
J: TRBJ1-1
size: many
DNA: TGTGCCAGCAGCCCCGTCGGGGGGAGCATGAACACTGAAGCTTTCTTT
CDR3: CASSPVGGSMNTEAFF

length: 13
D: TRBD1
V: TRBV5-1
J: TRBJ1-3
size: NA
DNA: TGCGCCAGCAATCCGGGACAGGGTTGGGACATATATTTT
CDR3: CASNPGQGWDIYF

length: 16
D: NA
V: TRBV9
J: TRBJ1-4
size: NA
DNA: TGTGCCAGCAGCGTAGCCGCGACAGGCACTAATGAAAAACTGTTTTTT
CDR3: CASSVAATGTNEKLFF

length: 16
D: NA
V: TRBV12-3/TRBV12-4
J: TRBJ1-5
size: many
DNA: TGTGCCAGCAGTTTCGAGAGGGGCGCCGGCAATCAGCCCCAGCATTTT
CDR3: CASSFERGAGNQPQHF

length: 15
D: TRBD2
V: TRBV7-3
J: TRBJ2-7
size: NA
DNA: TGTGCCAGCAGCTTAATAAGCGGGGCCTACAATGAGCAGTACTTC
CDR3: CASSLISGAYNEQYF

length: 16
D: TRBD2
V: TRBV10-3
J: TRBJ2-7
size: once
DNA: TGTGCCATCACCCCGGGACTAGCGGGAGGCTCCTACGAGCAGTACTTC
CDR3: CAITPGLAGGSYEQYF

length: 16
D: TRBD2
V: TRBV20-1
J: TRBJ2-3
size: NA
DNA: TGCAGTGCTAGGATGGGAAGTAGCGGGAGCACAGATACGCAGTATTTT
CDR3: CSARMGSSGSTDTQYF